Included here is one T cell receptor (beta chain) sequence, with context. This sample was included in a study of blood T cell repertoires in COVID-19. Per the study methods: Amplification of reference gene primers provided the estimated nucleated cell counts. Assay used: immunoSEQ multiplex PCR; TCRdb lists only in-frame clones, some missing. That table furnishes V, J and clone size, whereas the DNA furnished D and trimming. The sample has 250,000 to 350,000 clones; about four fifths are singletons. Seattle's enrolled individuals joined amid active infection and were then monitored longitudinally. After removal of 5 bases from V and 3 bases from J, the junction contained 5 bases not matched to a gene. This CDR3 contains 15 residues. The V gene's germline CDR1 is MDHEN and CDR2 SYDVKM.

This chain joins TRBV28 and TRBJ1-4; 8 nucleotides align to TRBD1. Material for sequencing was peripheral blood. The receptor was isolated from a human donor with COVID-19, enrolled during active disease. The donor label of this sample is uncertain. In nucleotides, the CDR3 is TGTGCCAGCAGTCCCCCACAGGGGGCTAATGAAAAACTGTTTTTT. Protein product: CASSPPQGANEKLFF. The variable domain in full, with the rest retrieved from reference TRBV28 and TRBJ1-4, is DVKVTQSSRYLVKRTGEKVFLECVQDMDHENMFWYRQDPGLGLRLIYFSYDVKMKEKGDIPEGYSVSREKKERFSLILESASTNQTSMYLCASSPPQGANEKLFFGSGTQLSVL.